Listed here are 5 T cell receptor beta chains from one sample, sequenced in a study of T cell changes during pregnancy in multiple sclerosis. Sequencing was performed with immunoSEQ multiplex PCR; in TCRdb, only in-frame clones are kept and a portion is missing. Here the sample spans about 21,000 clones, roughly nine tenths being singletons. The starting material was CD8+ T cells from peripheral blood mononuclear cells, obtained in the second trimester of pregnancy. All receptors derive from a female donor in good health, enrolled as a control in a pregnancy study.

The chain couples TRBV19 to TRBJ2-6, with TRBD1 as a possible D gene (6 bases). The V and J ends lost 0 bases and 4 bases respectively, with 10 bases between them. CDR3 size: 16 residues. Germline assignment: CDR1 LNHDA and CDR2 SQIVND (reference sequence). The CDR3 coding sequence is TGTGCCAGTAGTATAGAAGGGGGTTCCGGGGCCAACGTCCTGACTTTC. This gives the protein CASSIEGGSGANVLTF. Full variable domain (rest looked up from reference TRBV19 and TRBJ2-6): DGGITQSPKYLFRKEGQNVTLSCEQNLNHDAMYWYRQDPGQGLRLIYYSQIVNDFQKGDIAEGYSVSREKKESFPLTVTSAQKNPTAFYLCASSIEGGSGANVLTFGAGSRLTVL.

CDR3 DNA sequence: TGTGCCAGCAGTGAAGGCGGGGCCAGCTCCTACAATGAGCAGTTCTTC. Amino acids: CASSEGGASSYNEQFF. The chain links TRBV6-1 to TRBJ2-1; a possible D gene is TRBD2 (6 bases). Germline V gene sequence: CDR1 MNHNS, CDR2 SASEGT. Trimming took 1 base from V and 0 from J, leaving 10 bases between them. This CDR3 is 16 amino acids long.

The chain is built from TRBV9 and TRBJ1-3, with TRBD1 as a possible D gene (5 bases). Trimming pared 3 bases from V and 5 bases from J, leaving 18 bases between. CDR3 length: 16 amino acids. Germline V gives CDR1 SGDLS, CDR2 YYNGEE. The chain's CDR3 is CASSDNPAGGRNTIYF. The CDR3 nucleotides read TGTGCCAGCAGCGATAACCCGGCGGGGGGGAGAAACACCATATATTTT.

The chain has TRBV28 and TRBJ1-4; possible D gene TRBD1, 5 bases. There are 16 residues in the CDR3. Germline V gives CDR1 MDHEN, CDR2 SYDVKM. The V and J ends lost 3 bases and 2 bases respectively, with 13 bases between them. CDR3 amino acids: CASSLYTGATNEKLFF. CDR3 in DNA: TGTGCCAGCAGTTTGTATACAGGAGCTACTAATGAAAAACTGTTTTTT.

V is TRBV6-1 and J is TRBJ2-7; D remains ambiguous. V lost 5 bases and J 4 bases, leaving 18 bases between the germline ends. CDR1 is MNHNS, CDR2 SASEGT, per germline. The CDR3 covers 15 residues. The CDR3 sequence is CASSLTAGVPYEQYF. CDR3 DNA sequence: TGTGCCAGCAGTTTGACCGCCGGAGTTCCATACGAGCAGTACTTC.